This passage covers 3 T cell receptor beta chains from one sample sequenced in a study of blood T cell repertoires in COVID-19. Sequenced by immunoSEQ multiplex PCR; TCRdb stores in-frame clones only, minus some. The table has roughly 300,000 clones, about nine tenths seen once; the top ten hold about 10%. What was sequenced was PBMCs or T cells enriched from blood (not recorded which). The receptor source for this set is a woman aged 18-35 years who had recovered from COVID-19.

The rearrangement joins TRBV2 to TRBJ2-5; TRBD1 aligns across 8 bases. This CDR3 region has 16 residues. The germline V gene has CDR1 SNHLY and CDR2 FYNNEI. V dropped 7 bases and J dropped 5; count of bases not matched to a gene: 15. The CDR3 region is CASKTGASPMSETQYF. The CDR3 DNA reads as TGTGCCAGCAAGACAGGGGCGTCTCCTATGTCCGAGACCCAGTACTTC.

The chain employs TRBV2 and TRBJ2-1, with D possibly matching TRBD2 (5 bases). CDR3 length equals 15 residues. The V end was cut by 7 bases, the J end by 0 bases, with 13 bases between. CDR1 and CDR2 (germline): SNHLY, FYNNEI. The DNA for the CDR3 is TGTGCCAGCACTGTCCGGGAAAGCTCCTACAATGAGCAGTTCTTC. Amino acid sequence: CASTVRESSYNEQFF.

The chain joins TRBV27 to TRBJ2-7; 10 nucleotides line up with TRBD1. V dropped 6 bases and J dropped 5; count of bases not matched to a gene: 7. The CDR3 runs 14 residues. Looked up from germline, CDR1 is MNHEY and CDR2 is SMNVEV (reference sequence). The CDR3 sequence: CASRYGTGAHEQYF. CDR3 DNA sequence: TGTGCCAGCAGATACGGGACAGGGGCCCACGAGCAGTACTTC.